This T cell receptor beta chain was recorded in a study of lymphopenia after photon versus proton radiotherapy. Assay used: immunoSEQ multiplex PCR; TCRdb lists only in-frame clones, some missing. The sample lists tens of thousands of clones, around 83% occurring once. Trimming cost V 4 bases and J 5 bases, with 18 bases left between them. Germline V gene lookup returns CDR1 LGHNA and CDR2 YSLEER. CDR3 size: 15 residues. This chain links TRBV4-3 with TRBJ2-7; either TRBD1 or TRBD2 may fit D (6 bases each). Sequencing used peripheral blood, obtained from a patient treated with proton-based radiotherapy. The clonotype was recovered from a woman between 65 and 79 years old with pancreatic cancer. Some clones in this sample may be carry-over from other donors' samples. The CDR3 sequence is CASSPNRVPGDEQYF. The CDR3 DNA reads TGCGCCAGCAGCCCGAACAGGGTTCCGGGGGACGAGCAGTACTTC.